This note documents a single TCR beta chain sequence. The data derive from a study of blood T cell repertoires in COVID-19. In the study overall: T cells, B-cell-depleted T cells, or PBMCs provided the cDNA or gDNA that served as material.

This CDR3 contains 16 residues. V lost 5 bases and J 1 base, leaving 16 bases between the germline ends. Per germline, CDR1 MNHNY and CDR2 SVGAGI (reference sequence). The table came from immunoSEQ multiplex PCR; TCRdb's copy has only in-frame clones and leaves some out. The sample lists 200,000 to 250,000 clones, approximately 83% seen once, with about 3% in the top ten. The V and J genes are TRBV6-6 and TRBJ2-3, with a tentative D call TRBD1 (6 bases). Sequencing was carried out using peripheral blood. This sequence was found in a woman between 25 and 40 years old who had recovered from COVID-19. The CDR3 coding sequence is TGTGCCAGCAGTCCTTACAGGGCTGACGGCACAGATACGCAGTATTTT. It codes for CASSPYRADGTDTQYF.